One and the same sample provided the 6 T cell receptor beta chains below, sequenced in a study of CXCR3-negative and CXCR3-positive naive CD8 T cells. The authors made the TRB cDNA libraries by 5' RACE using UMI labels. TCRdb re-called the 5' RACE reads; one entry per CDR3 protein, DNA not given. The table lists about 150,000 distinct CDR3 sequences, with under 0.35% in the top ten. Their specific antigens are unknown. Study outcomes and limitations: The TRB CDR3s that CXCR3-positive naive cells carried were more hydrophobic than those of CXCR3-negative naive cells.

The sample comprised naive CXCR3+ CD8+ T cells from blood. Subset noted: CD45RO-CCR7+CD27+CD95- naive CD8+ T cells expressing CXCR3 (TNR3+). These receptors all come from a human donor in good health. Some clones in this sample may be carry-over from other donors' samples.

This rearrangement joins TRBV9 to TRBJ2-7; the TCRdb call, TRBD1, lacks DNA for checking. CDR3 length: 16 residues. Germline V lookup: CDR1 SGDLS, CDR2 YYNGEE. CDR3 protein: CASSPHPGLSSYEQYF.

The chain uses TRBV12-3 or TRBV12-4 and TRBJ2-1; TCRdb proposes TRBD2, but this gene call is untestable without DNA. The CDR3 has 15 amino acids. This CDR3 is CASSLWTSVYNEQFF.

Here the CDR3 reads CASSLAGFGTEAFF. The rearrangement uses TRBV7-2 and TRBJ1-1. Germline V CDR1 and CDR2: SGHTA, FQGNSA. This CDR3 has 14 residues.

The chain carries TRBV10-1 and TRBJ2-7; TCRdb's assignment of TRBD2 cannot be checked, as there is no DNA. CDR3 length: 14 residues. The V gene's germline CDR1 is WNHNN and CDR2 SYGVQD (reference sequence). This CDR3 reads CASSPRTAPYEQYF.

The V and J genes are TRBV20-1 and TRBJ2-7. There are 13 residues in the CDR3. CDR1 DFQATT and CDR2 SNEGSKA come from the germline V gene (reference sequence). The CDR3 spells CSARQELSYEQYF.

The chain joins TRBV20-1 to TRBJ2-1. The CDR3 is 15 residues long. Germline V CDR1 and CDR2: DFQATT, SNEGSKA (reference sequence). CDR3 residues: CSARDGGGNYNEQFF.